The rows below give T cell receptor beta chains drawn from one sample of a study of blood T cell repertoires in COVID-19. Using immunoSEQ multiplex PCR, the repertoire was profiled, and TCRdb retains in-frame clones only, with some absent. The table includes some 670,000 clones, 90% detected once. Sequencing was carried out using peripheral blood. The receptor source for this set is a woman aged 18-29 years with acute or convalescent COVID-19. The conserved cysteine and the conserved F or W are not part of the CDR3 here. Fields, in order: V gene, J gene, CDR3 protein.

v_gene: TRBV19; j_gene: TRBJ1-5; CDR3aa: ASTPTGAGQPQH
v_gene: TRBV5-4; j_gene: TRBJ2-3; CDR3aa: ASRQSDTQY
v_gene: TRBV5-4; j_gene: TRBJ1-6; CDR3aa: ASSQGSYSPLH
v_gene: TRBV10-3; j_gene: TRBJ2-7; CDR3aa: AISLGQAGLS
v_gene: TRBV29-1; j_gene: TRBJ1-2; CDR3aa: SVPGGGQRGYT
v_gene: TRBV30; j_gene: TRBJ1-2; CDR3aa: AWSRGRYGYT
v_gene: TRBV19; j_gene: TRBJ1-1; CDR3aa: ASSIDTSNTEAF
v_gene: TRBV5-1; j_gene: TRBJ1-6; CDR3aa: ASSPKVARTGESPLH
v_gene: TRBV7-9; j_gene: TRBJ1-2; CDR3aa: ASSYGQGDDYGYT
v_gene: TRBV6-5; j_gene: TRBJ1-1; CDR3aa: ASSTDRGGPAEAF
v_gene: TRBV4-1; j_gene: TRBJ2-7; CDR3aa: ASSQDPGLSYEQY